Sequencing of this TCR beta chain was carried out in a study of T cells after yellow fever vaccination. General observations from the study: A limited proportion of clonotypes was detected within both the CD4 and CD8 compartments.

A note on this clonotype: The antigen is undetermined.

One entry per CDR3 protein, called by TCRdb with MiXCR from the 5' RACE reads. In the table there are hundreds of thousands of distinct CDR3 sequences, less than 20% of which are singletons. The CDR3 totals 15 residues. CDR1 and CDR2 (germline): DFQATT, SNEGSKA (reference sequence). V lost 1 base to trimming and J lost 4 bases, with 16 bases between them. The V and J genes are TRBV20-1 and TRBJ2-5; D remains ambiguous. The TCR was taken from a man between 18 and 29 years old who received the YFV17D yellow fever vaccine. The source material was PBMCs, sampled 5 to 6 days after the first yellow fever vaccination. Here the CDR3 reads CSARVNLGIGETQYF. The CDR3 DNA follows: TGCAGTGCTAGAGTTAACCTGGGGATCGGAGAGACCCAGTACTTC.